This section outlines one TCR beta chain sequence together with its context. Its cognate antigen is unknown. Sequenced by immunoSEQ multiplex PCR; TCRdb stores in-frame clones only, minus some. The table has around 1.1 million clones, around 82% seen once. These data come from a study of shared clonotypes between healthy human individuals. Findings and caveats of the study: In contrast to clonotypes shared by all four donors, non-shared clonotypes had lower generation probabilities. Rarefaction revealed incomplete sorted-subset sequencing despite large depth.

The authors divided CD4+ cells into CD45RA+ naive and CD45RA-negative memory subsets. This receptor was identified in a man in his late teens or twenties in good health. Some clones in this sample may be carry-over from other donors' samples. The sequenced sample was memory CD4+ T cells from PBMCs. The subset here: CD45RA-negative fraction.

This chain's CDR3 is CASSLSGTANEKLFF. Written as DNA, the CDR3 is TGTGCCAGCAGCTTATCCGGGACGGCTAATGAAAAACTGTTTTTT. The chain uses TRBV5-8 and TRBJ1-4, with TRBD1 as a possible D gene (5 bases). The CDR3 extends over 15 amino acids. Germline V lookup: CDR1 SGHTS, CDR2 YDEGEE. V lost 2 bases, J lost 3 bases, and 11 bases lay in between.